Listed below are T cell receptor beta chains from one sample, sequenced in a study of control samples from healthy donors and cancer patients. Profiling relied on immunoSEQ multiplex PCR, and the TCRdb table lists in-frame clones only, not all of them. The data hold about 160,000 clones, with approximately 94% observed a single time. Sequencing was done on a sample of PBMCs. The source of these receptors is a man in his 60s with colorectal cancer. CDR3s leave out the opening cysteine and the closing phenylalanine or tryptophan.

V gene,J gene,CDR3 protein
TRBV2,TRBJ2-7,ASSEAWQNAGKY
TRBV23-1,TRBJ2-1,ASSQGACFSYNEQF
TRBV6-5,TRBJ1-2,ASNSGSYGYT
TRBV4-1,TRBJ2-7,ASSPLWRGESSYEQY
TRBV4-2,TRBJ1-5,ASSQEGQPQH
TRBV7-2,TRBJ1-2,ASSPTTGINGYT
TRBV6-2/TRBV6-3,TRBJ2-7,ASSYVTKGGGNLYEQY
TRBV3-1/TRBV3-2,TRBJ2-3,ASSQDNPVIPTDTQY
TRBV7-8,TRBJ1-4,ASSLRQLNEKLF
TRBV11-3,TRBJ2-3,ASSLGYRPHTDTQY
TRBV18,TRBJ1-1,ASSSEGLMNTEAF
TRBV6-5,TRBJ1-1,ASSTLNTEAF
TRBV7-2,TRBJ2-1,ASSLIPPAGNEQF
TRBV5-6,TRBJ2-1,ASSLDRAGGYNEQF
TRBV7-9,TRBJ2-7,ASSPARAGTYEQY
TRBV27,TRBJ1-1,ASSFSPNTEAF
TRBV10-3,TRBJ1-5,AISESMGSPQH
TRBV25-1,TRBJ1-2,ASSEGADSNYGYT
TRBV6-6,TRBJ2-7,ASRFSDREGEQY
TRBV9,TRBJ1-2,ASSTGQGGNYGYT
TRBV24-1,TRBJ2-1,ATSDMGAGGPHEQF
TRBV6-5,TRBJ2-3,ASRERGRTDTQY
TRBV9,TRBJ1-2,ASSSTGTNGYT
TRBV7-9,TRBJ1-4,ASSLGTGGSSEKLF
TRBV6-1,TRBJ1-1,ASSEAGGTEAF
TRBV11-3,TRBJ2-3,ASSPRYSGLLSTDTQY
TRBV2,TRBJ2-7,ASSAASLYEQY
TRBV21-1,TRBJ1-5,ASSTRPGTGGRNQPQH
TRBV6-4,TRBJ2-1,ASSLQGADEQF
TRBV24-1,TRBJ2-2,ATRAGAAGELF
TRBV11-2,TRBJ2-7,ASSLEGVGSHEQY
TRBV25-1,TRBJ2-4,ASSEEGFGAKNIQY
TRBV25-1,TRBJ1-1,ASSDRGQLNTEAF
TRBV5-1,TRBJ2-5,ASSLVGGQETQY
TRBV7-6,TRBJ1-1,ASSLSLSGMGQVNTEAF
TRBV28,TRBJ2-1,ASSLGLRGAPYNEQF
TRBV7-2,TRBJ1-2,ASSLVIGAGYT
TRBV2,TRBJ1-6,ASRGTAATYNSPLH
TRBV30,TRBJ1-5,AWSVTGETRQPQH
TRBV7-8,TRBJ2-6,ASSSRRDSSSGANVLT
TRBV4-2,TRBJ2-1,ASSQDQASLYNEQF
TRBV7-8,TRBJ1-1,ASSLSGTVNTEAF
TRBV24-1,TRBJ2-5,ATSDFGGGPQETQY
TRBV4-1,TRBJ2-7,ASSQDQDGGQY
TRBV5-1,TRBJ1-1,ASSAGTANTEAF
TRBV7-9,TRBJ1-4,ASSSGQRNEKLF
TRBV19,TRBJ2-7,ASSPGQAAYEQY